Presented here are 11 T cell receptor beta chains from one specimen sequenced in a study of shared clonotypes between healthy human individuals. Positively selected for CCR7, the CD45RO-negative cells used as naive CD8 cells excluded terminally differentiated effector memory CD45RA+ cells. Assay used: immunoSEQ multiplex PCR; TCRdb lists only in-frame clones, some missing. In the table there are around 650,000 clones, approximately 96% of which are singletons. The sequencing input was naive CD8+ T cells sorted from blood. The receptor source for this set is a woman aged 30 to 39 in good health.

This chain links TRBV28 with TRBJ2-3; TRBD1 matches 9 bases. CDR1 MDHEN and CDR2 SYDVKM come from the germline V gene. J gave up 4 bases and V 6 bases, and 14 bases lay outside the gene matches. CDR3 length: 17 residues. DNA of the CDR3: TGTGCCAGCAGGGGACAGGGAAGGACCCAGCCACCAGATACGCAGTATTTT. Translation: CASRGQGRTQPPDTQYF.

This chain links TRBV28 with TRBJ2-7; a possible D gene is TRBD1 (5 bases). The CDR3 has 14 amino acids. V was trimmed by 6 bases and J by 3 bases, leaving 15 bases between them. Germline V CDR1 and CDR2: MDHEN, SYDVKM. The CDR3: CASSLLGDSYEQYF. For the CDR3, the DNA is TGTGCCAGCAGCCTCTTGGGTGACAGCTACGAGCAGTACTTC. Supplemented by reference TRBV28 and TRBJ2-7, the full variable domain reads DVKVTQSSRYLVKRTGEKVFLECVQDMDHENMFWYRQDPGLGLRLIYFSYDVKMKEKGDIPEGYSVSREKKERFSLILESASTNQTSMYLCASSLLGDSYEQYFGPGTRLTVT.

This chain connects TRBV4-1 to TRBJ1-5, with D unresolved. The CDR3 runs 13 residues. Trimming took off 1 base at V and 8 bases at J, with 9 bases between the two ends. Germline loops: CDR1 MGHRA, CDR2 YSYEKL. The CDR3 nucleotides are TGCGCCAGCAGCCAAGTTAACCCCGAGCCCCAGCATTTT. Amino acid sequence: CASSQVNPEPQHF.

Turning to this clone: Other DNA sequences within the sample encode an identical CDR3. This chain joins TRBV14 and TRBJ2-7; D may be TRBD2 (6 bases). CDR3 length equals 11 residues. CDR1 is SGHDN, CDR2 FVKESK, per germline. V dropped 6 bases and J dropped 6 bases, with 9 bases sitting between them. Here the CDR3 DNA reads TGTGCCAGCAGTCTGGGGGGCGAGCAGTACTTC. This sequence encodes CASSLGGEQYF.

Of note for this clone: The identical CDR3 is also encoded by other nucleotide sequences in the sample. This chain connects TRBV28 to TRBJ2-7; D remains ambiguous. The CDR3 has 12 amino acids. Trimming took 6 bases from V and 2 from J, leaving 8 bases between them. Germline CDR1 is MDHEN and CDR2 is SYDVKM. The CDR3 loop reads CASSPGTYEQYF. CDR3 coding DNA: TGTGCCAGCAGCCCGGGCACCTACGAGCAGTACTTC.

This clone was recorded only once. The V gene is TRBV7-9, the J gene TRBJ1-2; D gene ambiguous. V dropped 5 bases and J dropped 4 bases, with 11 bases sitting between them. CDR3 size: 13 residues. Germline V gene lookup returns CDR1 SEHNR and CDR2 FQNEAQ (reference sequence). The CDR3: CASSDNDVYGYTF. CDR3 sequence (DNA): TGTGCCAGCAGCGATAATGATGTCTATGGCTACACCTTC. The full variable domain, in which reference TRBV7-9 and TRBJ1-2 provide the parts outside the CDR3, is DTGVSQNPRHKITKRGQNVTFRCDPISEHNRLYWYRQTLGQGPEFLTYFQNEAQLEKSRLLSDRFSAERPKGSFSTLEIQRTEQGDSAMYLCASSDNDVYGYTFGSGTRLTVV.

The V and J genes are TRBV9 and TRBJ2-3; D is possibly TRBD2 (5 bases). Trimming took 0 bases from V and 2 from J, leaving 10 bases between them. The CDR3 is made up of 15 amino acids. Germline V gives CDR1 SGDLS, CDR2 YYNGEE. The CDR3 coding sequence is TGTGCCAGCAGCGTAGATGGACTCCTCACAGATACGCAGTATTTT. It encodes CASSVDGLLTDTQYF.

This chain connects TRBV27 to TRBJ1-1; tentative D call: TRBD1 (6 bases). The CDR3 consists of 13 residues. V gave up 6 bases and J gave up 4 bases, with 12 bases separating them. The germline CDR1 and CDR2 sequences are MNHEY and SMNVEV (reference sequence). DNA for the CDR3: TGTGCCAGCAGCTCCACAGGGCCCACTGAAGCTTTCTTT. Translation: CASSSTGPTEAFF.

The chain joins TRBV6-5 to TRBJ2-1; no clear D. V lost 7 bases, J lost 5 bases, and 12 bases lay in between. Per the germline V gene, CDR1 is MNHEY and CDR2 is SVGAGI. The CDR3 is made up of 13 amino acids. The CDR3 bases are TGTGCCAGCACCCCAAGTTCGAACAATGAGCAGTTCTTC. Translated, it gives CASTPSSNNEQFF.

V usage is TRBV7-2 and J usage is TRBJ1-4; weak D call: TRBD1 (5 bases). The CDR3 length is 16 residues. Trimming stripped 5 bases from V and 8 bases from J, with 21 bases between. Germline V gene lookup returns CDR1 SGHTA and CDR2 FQGNSA. The CDR3 sequence is CASSMNTGGKGEKLFF. In DNA, the CDR3 is TGTGCCAGCAGCATGAATACAGGCGGAAAGGGGGAAAAACTGTTTTTT.

V gene TRBV7-9 combines with J gene TRBJ1-2; 7 bases fit TRBD1. V was pared by 6 bases and J by 4 bases, with 8 bases of the junction left unmatched. CDR1 and CDR2 from the germline V gene are SEHNR and FQNEAQ (reference sequence). The CDR3 is 14 amino acids. CDR3 residues: CASRNSTGIYGYTF. CDR3 nucleotide sequence: TGTGCCAGCAGAAATTCGACAGGGATCTATGGCTACACCTTC.